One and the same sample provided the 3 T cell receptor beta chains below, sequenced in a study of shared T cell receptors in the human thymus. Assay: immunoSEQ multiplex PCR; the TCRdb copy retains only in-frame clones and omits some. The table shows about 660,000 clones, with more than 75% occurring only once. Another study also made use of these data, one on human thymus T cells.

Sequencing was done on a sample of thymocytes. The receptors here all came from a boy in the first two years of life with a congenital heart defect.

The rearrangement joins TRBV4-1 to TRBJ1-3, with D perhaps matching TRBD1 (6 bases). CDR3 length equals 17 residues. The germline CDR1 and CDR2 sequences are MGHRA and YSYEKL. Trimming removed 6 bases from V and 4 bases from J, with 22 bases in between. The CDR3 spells CASRERGKRVWGNTIYF. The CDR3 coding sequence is TGCGCCAGCAGGGAGAGGGGGAAAAGGGTTTGGGGAAACACCATATATTTT.

The CDR3 reads CASSPRSWVSGKNIQYF. CDR3 nucleotide sequence: TGTGCCAGCTCACCACGTAGCTGGGTTTCGGGCAAAAACATTCAGTACTTC. The V gene is TRBV18, the J gene TRBJ2-4; D call uncertain. Germline CDR1 and CDR2: KGHSH and LQKENI. Deletions cut 1 base from V and 3 bases from J, with 16 bases between. The CDR3 sequence is 17 residues long.

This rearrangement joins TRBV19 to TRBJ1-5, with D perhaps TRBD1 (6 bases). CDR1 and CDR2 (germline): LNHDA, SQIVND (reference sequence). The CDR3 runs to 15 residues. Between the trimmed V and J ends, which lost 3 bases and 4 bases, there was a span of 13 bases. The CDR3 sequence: CASSIRGGKNQPQHF. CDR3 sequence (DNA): TGTGCCAGTAGTATTAGGGGGGGGAAGAATCAGCCCCAGCATTTT. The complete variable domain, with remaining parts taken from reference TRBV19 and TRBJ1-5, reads DGGITQSPKYLFRKEGQNVTLSCEQNLNHDAMYWYRQDPGQGLRLIYYSQIVNDFQKGDIAEGYSVSREKKESFPLTVTSAQKNPTAFYLCASSIRGGKNQPQHFGDGTRLSIL.